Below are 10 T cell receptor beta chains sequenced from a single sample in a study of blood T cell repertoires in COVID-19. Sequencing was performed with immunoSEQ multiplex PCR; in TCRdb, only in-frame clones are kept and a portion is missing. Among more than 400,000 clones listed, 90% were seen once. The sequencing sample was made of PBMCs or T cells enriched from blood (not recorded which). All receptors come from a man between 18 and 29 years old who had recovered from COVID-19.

The chain's CDR3 is CSVESSGIYEQFF. In nucleotides, the CDR3 is TGCAGCGTGGAGTCTAGCGGGATTTATGAGCAGTTCTTC. The chain links TRBV29-1 to TRBJ2-1, with 9 bases that match TRBD2. Trimming cost V 6 bases and J 8 bases; bases outside gene matches: 8. The CDR3 length is 13 residues. CDR1 is SQVTM and CDR2 is ANQGSEA in the germline V gene.

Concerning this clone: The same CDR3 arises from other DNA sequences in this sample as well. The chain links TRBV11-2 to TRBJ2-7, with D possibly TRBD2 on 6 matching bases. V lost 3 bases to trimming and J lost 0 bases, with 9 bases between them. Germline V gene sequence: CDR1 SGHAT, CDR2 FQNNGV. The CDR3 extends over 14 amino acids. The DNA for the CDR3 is TGTGCCAGCAGCTTGTCCGGGAGCTCCTACGAGCAGTACTTC. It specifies CASSLSGSSYEQYF.

The CDR3 region has the DNA TGTGCCTGGAGTTCAGGGGGACCCGGGGAGCTGTTTTTT. As protein: CAWSSGGPGELFF. This chain links TRBV30 with TRBJ2-2; the match to TRBD1 covers 7 bases. J gave up 6 bases and V 2 bases, and 3 bases lay outside the gene matches. This CDR3 region has 13 residues. The germline V gene encodes CDR1 GTSNPN and CDR2 SVGIG (reference sequence).

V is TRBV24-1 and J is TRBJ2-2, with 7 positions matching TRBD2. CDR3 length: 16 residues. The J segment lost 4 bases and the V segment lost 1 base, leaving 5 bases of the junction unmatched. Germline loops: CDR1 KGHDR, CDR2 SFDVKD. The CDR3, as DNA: TGTGCCACCAGTGATTTTGGGGGAGGGCGCACCGGGGAGCTGTTTTTT. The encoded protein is CATSDFGGGRTGELFF.

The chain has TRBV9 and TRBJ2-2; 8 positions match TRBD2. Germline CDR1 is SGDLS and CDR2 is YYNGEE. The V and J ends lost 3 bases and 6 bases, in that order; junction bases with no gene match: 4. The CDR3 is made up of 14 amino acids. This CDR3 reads CASSEAGVAGELFF. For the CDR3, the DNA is TGTGCCAGCAGCGAAGCGGGAGTGGCCGGGGAGCTGTTTTTT. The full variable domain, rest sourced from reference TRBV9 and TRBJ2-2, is DSGVTQTPKHLITATGQRVTLRCSPRSGDLSVYWYQQSLDQGLQFLIQYYNGEERAKGNILERFSAQQFPDLHSELNLSSLELGDSALYFCASSEAGVAGELFFGEGSRLTVL.

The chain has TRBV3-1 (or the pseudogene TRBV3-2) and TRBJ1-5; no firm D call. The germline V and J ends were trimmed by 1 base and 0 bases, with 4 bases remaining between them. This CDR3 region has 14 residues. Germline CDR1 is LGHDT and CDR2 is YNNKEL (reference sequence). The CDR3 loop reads CASSQVGSNQPQHF. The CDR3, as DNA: TGTGCCAGCAGCCAAGTCGGTAGCAATCAGCCCCAGCATTTT.

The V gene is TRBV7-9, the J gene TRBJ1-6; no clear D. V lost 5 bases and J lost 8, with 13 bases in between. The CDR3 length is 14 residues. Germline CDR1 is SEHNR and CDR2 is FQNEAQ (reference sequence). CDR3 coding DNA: TGTGCCAGCAGCATGAAGGGAGTTGATTCACCCCTCCACTTT. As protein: CASSMKGVDSPLHF.

CDR3 sequence: CAWSSGKRTGELFF. CDR3 sequence (DNA): TGTGCCTGGAGTAGCGGAAAACGCACCGGGGAGCTGTTTTTT. V and J are TRBV30 and TRBJ2-2, with a tentative D call TRBD2 (5 bases). Germline loops: CDR1 GTSNPN, CDR2 SVGIG (reference sequence). Deletions cut 2 bases from V and 4 bases from J, with 11 bases between. This CDR3 spans 14 amino acids.

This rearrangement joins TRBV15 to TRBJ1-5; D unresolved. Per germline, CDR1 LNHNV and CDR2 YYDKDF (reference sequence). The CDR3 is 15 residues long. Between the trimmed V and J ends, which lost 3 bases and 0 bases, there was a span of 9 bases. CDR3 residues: CATSSWTSSNQPQHF. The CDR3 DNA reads TGTGCCACCAGCAGCTGGACTTCTAGCAATCAGCCCCAGCATTTT.

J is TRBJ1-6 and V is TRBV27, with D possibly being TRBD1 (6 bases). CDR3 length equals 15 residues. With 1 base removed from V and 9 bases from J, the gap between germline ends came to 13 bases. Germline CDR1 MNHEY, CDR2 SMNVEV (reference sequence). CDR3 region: CASSLLGGAASPLHF. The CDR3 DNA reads TGTGCCAGCAGTTTATTGGGGGGGGCGGCTTCACCCCTCCACTTT.